Detailed here is one T cell receptor (beta chain). Germline loops: CDR1 MDHEN, CDR2 SYDVKM. The CDR3 spans 19 residues. Trimming removed 3 bases at V and 4 bases at J, with 24 bases between. This specimen belongs to a study of T cell responses to AZD1222 COVID-19 vaccine. Clones were read by immunoSEQ multiplex PCR, and TCRdb kept only the in-frame ones, dropping some. The table has approximately 150,000 clones, 85% to 95% seen once. J is TRBJ1-4 and V is TRBV28; D unclear. The source material was peripheral blood, sampled 28 days after the second AZD1222 dose. This clonotype originated in an adult who received the AZD1222 COVID-19 vaccine. As DNA, the CDR3 is TGTGCCAGCAGTTTTTTCCTACCGGGAATCCCTTTTGATAATGAAAAACTGTTTTTT. Its translation: CASSFFLPGIPFDNEKLFF.